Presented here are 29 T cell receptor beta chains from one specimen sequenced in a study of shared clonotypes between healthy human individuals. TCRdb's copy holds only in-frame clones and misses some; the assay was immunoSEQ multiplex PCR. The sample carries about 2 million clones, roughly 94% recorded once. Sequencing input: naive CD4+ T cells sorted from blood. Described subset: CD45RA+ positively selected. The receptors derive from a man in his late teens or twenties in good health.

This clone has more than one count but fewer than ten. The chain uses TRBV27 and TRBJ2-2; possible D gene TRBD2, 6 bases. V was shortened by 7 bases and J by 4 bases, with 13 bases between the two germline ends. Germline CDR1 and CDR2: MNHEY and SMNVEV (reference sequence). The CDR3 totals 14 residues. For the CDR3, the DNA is TGTGCCAGCAAACGGCGGGGTGGCACCGGGGAGCTGTTTTTT. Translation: CASKRRGGTGELFF.

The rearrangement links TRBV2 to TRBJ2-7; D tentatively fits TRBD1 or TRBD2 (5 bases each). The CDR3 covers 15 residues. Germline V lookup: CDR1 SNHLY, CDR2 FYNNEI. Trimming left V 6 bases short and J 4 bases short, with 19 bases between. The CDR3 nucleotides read TGTGCCAGCAGGGCCCTTTCCGGGACCTATTACGAGCAGTACTTC. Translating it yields CASRALSGTYYEQYF.

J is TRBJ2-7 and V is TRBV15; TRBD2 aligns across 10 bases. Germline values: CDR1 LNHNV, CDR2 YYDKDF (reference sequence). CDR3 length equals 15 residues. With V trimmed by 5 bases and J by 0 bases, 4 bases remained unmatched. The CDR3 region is CATSASSGSSYEQYF. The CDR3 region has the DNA TGTGCCACCAGCGCCTCTAGCGGGAGCTCCTACGAGCAGTACTTC.

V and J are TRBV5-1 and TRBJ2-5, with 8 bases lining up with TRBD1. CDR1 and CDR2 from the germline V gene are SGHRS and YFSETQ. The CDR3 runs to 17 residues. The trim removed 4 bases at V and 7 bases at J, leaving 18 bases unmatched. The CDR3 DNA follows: TGCGCCAGCAGCCTGAGGACAGGGAATATACCTGCTGGGACCCAGTACTTC. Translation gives CASSLRTGNIPAGTQYF.

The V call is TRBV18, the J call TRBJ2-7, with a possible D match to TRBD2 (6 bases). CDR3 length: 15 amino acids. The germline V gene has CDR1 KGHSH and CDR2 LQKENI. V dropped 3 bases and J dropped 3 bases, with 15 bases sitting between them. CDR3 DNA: TGTGCCAGCTCACCCCAGGCGGGACCAAACTACGAGCAGTACTTC. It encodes CASSPQAGPNYEQYF. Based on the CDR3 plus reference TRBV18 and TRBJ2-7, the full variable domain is NAGVMQNPRHLVRRRGQEARLRCSPMKGHSHVYWYRQLPEEGLKFMVYLQKENIIDESGMPKERFSAEFPKEGPSILRIQQVVRGDSAAYFCASSPQAGPNYEQYFGPGTRLTVT.

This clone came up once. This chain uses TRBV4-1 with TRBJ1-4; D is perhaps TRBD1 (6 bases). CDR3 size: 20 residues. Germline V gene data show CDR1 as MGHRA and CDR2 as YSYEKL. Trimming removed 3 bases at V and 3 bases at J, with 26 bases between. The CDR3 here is CASSQVSSTGRRVSNEKLFF. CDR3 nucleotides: TGCGCCAGCAGCCAGGTTTCTTCAACAGGGAGGAGGGTATCTAATGAAAAACTGTTTTTT.

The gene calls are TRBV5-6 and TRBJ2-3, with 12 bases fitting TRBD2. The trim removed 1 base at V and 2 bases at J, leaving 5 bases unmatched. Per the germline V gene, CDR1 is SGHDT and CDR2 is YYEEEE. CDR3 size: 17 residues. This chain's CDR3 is CASSLNGLAGNTDTQYF. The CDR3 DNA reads TGTGCCAGCAGCTTGAACGGACTAGCGGGGAACACAGATACGCAGTATTTT.

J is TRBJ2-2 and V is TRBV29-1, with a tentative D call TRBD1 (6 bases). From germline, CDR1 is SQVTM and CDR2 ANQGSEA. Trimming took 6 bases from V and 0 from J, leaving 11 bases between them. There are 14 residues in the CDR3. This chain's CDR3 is CSVNGQTNTGELFF. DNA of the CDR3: TGCAGCGTGAACGGACAGACGAACACCGGGGAGCTGTTTTTT.

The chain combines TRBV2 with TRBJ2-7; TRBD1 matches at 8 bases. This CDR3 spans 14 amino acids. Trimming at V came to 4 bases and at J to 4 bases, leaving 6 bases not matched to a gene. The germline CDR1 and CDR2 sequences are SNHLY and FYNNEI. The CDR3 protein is CASSAETGVYEQYF. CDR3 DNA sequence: TGTGCCAGCAGTGCTGAGACAGGGGTATACGAGCAGTACTTC.

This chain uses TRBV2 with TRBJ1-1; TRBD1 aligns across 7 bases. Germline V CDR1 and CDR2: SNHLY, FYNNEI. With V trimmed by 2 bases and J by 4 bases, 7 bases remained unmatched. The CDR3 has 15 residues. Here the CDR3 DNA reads TGTGCCAGCAGTGAAATAGAGGGGGCGAGCACTGAAGCTTTCTTT. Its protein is CASSEIEGASTEAFF.

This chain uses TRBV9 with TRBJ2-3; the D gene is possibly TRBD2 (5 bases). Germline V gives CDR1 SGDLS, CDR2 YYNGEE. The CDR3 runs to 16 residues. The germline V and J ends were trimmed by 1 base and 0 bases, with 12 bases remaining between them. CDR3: CASSVIASPSTDTQYF. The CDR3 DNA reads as TGTGCCAGCAGCGTAATCGCTAGCCCTAGCACAGATACGCAGTATTTT.

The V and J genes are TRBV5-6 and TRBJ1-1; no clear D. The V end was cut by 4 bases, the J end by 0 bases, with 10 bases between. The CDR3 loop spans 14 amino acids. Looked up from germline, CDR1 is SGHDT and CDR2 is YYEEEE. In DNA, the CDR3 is TGTGCCAGCAGCCCTGGGTCGGTGAACACTGAAGCTTTCTTT. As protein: CASSPGSVNTEAFF. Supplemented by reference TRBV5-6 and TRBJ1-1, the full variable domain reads DAGVTQSPTHLIKTRGQQVTLRCSPKSGHDTVSWYQQALGQGPQFIFQYYEEEERQRGNFPDRFSGHQFPNYSSELNVNALLLGDSALYLCASSPGSVNTEAFFGQGTRLTVV.

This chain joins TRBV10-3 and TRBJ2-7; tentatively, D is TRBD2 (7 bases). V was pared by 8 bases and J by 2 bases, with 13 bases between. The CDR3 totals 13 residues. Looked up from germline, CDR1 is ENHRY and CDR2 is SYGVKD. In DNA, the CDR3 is TGTGCCATCGGTCGCGGGGGCGCCTACGAGCAGTACTTC. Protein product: CAIGRGGAYEQYF.

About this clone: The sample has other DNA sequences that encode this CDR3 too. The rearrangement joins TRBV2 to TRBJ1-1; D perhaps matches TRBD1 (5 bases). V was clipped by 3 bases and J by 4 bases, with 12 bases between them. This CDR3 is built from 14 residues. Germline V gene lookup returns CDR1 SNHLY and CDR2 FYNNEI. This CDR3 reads CASSDRTGGTEAFF. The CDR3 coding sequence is TGTGCCAGCAGTGACCGTACGGGGGGCACTGAAGCTTTCTTT.

CDR3 protein: CAWSVKVRDTQYF. DNA for the CDR3: TGTGCCTGGAGTGTAAAGGTGAGGGATACGCAGTATTTT. The rearrangement links TRBV30 to TRBJ2-3; the D is unclear. This CDR3 has 13 amino acids. V was cut by 0 bases and J by 6 bases, with 10 bases left in between. Germline V gene sequence: CDR1 GTSNPN, CDR2 SVGIG (reference sequence).

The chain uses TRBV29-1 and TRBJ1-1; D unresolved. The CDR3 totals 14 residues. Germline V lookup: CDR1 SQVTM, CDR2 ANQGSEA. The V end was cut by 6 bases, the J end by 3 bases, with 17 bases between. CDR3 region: CSVATRMADTEAFF. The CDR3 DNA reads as TGCAGCGTAGCCACAAGGATGGCGGACACTGAAGCTTTCTTT.

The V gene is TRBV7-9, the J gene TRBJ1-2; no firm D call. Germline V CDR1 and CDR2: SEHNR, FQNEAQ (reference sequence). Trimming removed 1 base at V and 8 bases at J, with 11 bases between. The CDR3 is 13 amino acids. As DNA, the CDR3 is TGTGCCAGCAGCTTAGACTTCGAGGGAGGCTACACCTTC. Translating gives CASSLDFEGGYTF. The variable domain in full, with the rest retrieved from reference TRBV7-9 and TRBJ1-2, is DTGVSQNPRHKITKRGQNVTFRCDPISEHNRLYWYRQTLGQGPEFLTYFQNEAQLEKSRLLSDRFSAERPKGSFSTLEIQRTEQGDSAMYLCASSLDFEGGYTFGSGTRLTVV.

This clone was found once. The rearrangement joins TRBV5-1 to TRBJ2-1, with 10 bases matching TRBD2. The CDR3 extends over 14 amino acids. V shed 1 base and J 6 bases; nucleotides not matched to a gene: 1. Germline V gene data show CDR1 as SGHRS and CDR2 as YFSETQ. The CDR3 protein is CASSLTSGTNEQFF. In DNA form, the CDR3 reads TGCGCCAGCAGCTTGACTAGCGGGACCAATGAGCAGTTCTTC. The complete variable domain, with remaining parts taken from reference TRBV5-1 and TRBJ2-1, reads KAGVTQTPRYLIKTRGQQVTLSCSPISGHRSVSWYQQTPGQGLQFLFEYFSETQRNKGNFPGRFSGRQFSNSRSEMNVSTLELGDSALYLCASSLTSGTNEQFFGPGTRLTVL.

CDR3 DNA: TGCGCCAGCAGCCACCACGCCGGGACAGGGAGCTCCTATAATTCACCCCTCCACTTT. Translating gives CASSHHAGTGSSYNSPLHF. The V and J genes are TRBV4-1 and TRBJ1-6; 9 nucleotides line up with TRBD1. This CDR3 spans 19 amino acids. With V trimmed by 3 bases and J by 0 bases, 9 bases remained unmatched. Germline V gene sequence: CDR1 MGHRA, CDR2 YSYEKL.

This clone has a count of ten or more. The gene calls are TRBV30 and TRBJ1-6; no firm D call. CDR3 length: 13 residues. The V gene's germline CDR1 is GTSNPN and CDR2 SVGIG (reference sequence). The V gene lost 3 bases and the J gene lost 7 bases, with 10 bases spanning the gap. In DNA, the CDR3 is TGTGCCTGGAGCAAAAGTGAGAATTCACCCCTCCACTTT. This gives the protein CAWSKSENSPLHF.

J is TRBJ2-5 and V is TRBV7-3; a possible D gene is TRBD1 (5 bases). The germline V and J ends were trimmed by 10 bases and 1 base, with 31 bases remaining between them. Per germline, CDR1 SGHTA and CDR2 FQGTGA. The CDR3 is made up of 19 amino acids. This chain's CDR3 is CAIEPYAPGFPFIQETQYF. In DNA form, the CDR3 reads TGTGCCATCGAGCCGTACGCCCCAGGGTTCCCATTTATCCAAGAGACCCAGTACTTC.

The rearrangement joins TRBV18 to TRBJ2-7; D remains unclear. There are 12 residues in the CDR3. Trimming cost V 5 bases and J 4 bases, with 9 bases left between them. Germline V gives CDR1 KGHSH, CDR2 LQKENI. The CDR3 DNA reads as TGTGCCAGCTCAGTCCAGGATTACGAGCAGTACTTC. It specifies CASSVQDYEQYF.

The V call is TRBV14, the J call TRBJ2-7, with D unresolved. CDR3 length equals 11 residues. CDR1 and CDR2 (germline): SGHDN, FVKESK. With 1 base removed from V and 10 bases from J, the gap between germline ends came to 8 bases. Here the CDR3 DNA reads TGTGCCAGCAGCCAAGGGCCAAACCAGTACTTC. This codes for CASSQGPNQYF.

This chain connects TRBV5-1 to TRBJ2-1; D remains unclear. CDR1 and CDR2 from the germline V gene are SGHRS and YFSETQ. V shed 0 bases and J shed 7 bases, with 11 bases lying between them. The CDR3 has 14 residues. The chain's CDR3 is CASSLEAWVNEQFF. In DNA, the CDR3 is TGCGCCAGCAGCTTGGAGGCATGGGTAAATGAGCAGTTCTTC.

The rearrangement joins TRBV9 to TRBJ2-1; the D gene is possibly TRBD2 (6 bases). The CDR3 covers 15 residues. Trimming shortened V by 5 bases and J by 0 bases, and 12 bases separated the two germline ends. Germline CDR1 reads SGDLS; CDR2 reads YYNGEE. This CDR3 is CASSPLGGSYNEQFF. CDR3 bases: TGTGCCAGCAGTCCTTTGGGGGGCTCCTACAATGAGCAGTTCTTC. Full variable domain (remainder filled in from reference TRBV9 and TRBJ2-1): DSGVTQTPKHLITATGQRVTLRCSPRSGDLSVYWYQQSLDQGLQFLIQYYNGEERAKGNILERFSAQQFPDLHSELNLSSLELGDSALYFCASSPLGGSYNEQFFGPGTRLTVL.

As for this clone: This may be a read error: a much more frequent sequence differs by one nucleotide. The CDR3 sequence: CASSWGQGNTEAFF. CDR3 in DNA: TGCGCCAGCAGCTGGGGACAGGGGAACACTGAAGCTTTCTTT. V and J are TRBV10-2 and TRBJ1-1; TRBD1 matches 9 bases. This CDR3 has 14 residues. Germline CDR1 reads WSHSY; CDR2 reads SAAADI. V gave up 6 bases and J gave up 1 base; unmatched junction bases: 3.

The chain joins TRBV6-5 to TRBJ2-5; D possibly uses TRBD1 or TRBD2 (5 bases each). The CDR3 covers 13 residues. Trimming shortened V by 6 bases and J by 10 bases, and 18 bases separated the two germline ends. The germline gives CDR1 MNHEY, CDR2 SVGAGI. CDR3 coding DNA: TGTGCCAGCAGAGGGACCTCCACAAGGAGCCAGTACTTC. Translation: CASRGTSTRSQYF.

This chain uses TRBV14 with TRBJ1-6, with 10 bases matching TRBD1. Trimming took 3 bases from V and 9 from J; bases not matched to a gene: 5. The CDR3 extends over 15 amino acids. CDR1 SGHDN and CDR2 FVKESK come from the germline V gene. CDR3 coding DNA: TGTGCCAGCAGCCAGATCGGGACAGGGGTTTCACCCCTCCACTTT. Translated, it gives CASSQIGTGVSPLHF.

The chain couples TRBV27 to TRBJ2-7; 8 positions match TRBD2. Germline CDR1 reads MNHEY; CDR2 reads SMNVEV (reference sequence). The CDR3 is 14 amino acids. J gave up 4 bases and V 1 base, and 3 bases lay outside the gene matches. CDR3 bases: TGTGCCAGCAGTTTATATAGCGGGGTATACGAGCAGTACTTC. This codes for CASSLYSGVYEQYF.